The 14 T cell receptor beta chains given below trace back to one sample, sequenced in a study of T cells after yellow fever vaccination. TCRdb redid the calling of the 5' RACE reads with MiXCR, one entry per CDR3 protein. The top ten hold roughly a sixth of the sample, which has more than 300,000 distinct CDR3 sequences, around 7% seen once. Source: PBMCs, taken roughly 47 days after the first yellow fever vaccination. The receptors shown here come from a man aged 18-30 years who received the YFV17D yellow fever vaccine.

This clonotype was found a few times. The V and J genes are TRBV2 and TRBJ2-5; the D gene is possibly TRBD2 (5 bases). Germline V gene sequence: CDR1 SNHLY, CDR2 FYNNEI. CDR3 size: 13 residues. V gave up 4 bases and J gave up 3 bases, with 9 bases separating them. CDR3 protein: CASSGSGEETQYF. CDR3 DNA: TGTGCCAGCAGTGGGAGCGGTGAAGAGACCCAGTACTTC.

This clonotype was counted a few times. The chain uses TRBV7-2 and TRBJ1-3, with 7 bases identical to TRBD1. CDR1 SGHTA and CDR2 FQGNSA come from the germline V gene. J lost 8 bases, V lost 6 bases, and 7 bases had no gene match. This CDR3 is built from 13 residues. The CDR3 sequence is CASRTQGWDTIYF. CDR3 sequence (DNA): TGTGCCAGCAGGACACAGGGGTGGGACACCATATATTTT.

Only a few counts were recorded for this clonotype. This sequence joins TRBV12-3 or TRBV12-4 and TRBJ1-2, with 7 bases identical to TRBD1. Germline trimming cut 6 bases from V and 4 bases from J; bases unmatched to any gene: 14. The CDR3 totals 16 residues. CDR3: CASSFMTGNLAYGYTF. The CDR3 nucleotides read TGTGCCAGCAGCTTTATGACAGGGAATCTTGCCTATGGCTACACCTTC.

V and J are TRBV28 and TRBJ1-1; TRBD1 is a possible D gene (5 bases). V was pared by 3 bases and J by 5 bases, with 19 bases between. The germline CDR1 and CDR2 sequences are MDHEN and SYDVKM. This CDR3 is built from 16 residues. DNA for the CDR3: TGTGCCAGCAGTTTCGCAGTTGGGAGGGGCGAGACTGAAGCTTTCTTT. Translating it yields CASSFAVGRGETEAFF.

The chain couples TRBV1 to TRBJ2-1; TRBD1, the table's D call, lacks a check against the DNA. TRBV1 is shown as a pseudogene. This CDR3 is built from 17 residues. This CDR3 reads CTSSQDWGGGRLYQQFF. The CDR3 DNA reads TGCACCAGCAGCCAAGATTGGGGCGGCGGCCGGTTGTATCAGCAGTTCTTC.

A few counts support this clonotype. The chain uses TRBV7-2 and TRBJ2-5; D is unresolved. CDR3 length equals 13 residues. CDR1 is SGHTA and CDR2 is FQGNSA in the germline V gene. Trimming took 7 bases from V and 5 from J, leaving 14 bases between them. The CDR3 loop reads CASTISGWETQYF. The CDR3 region has the DNA TGTGCCAGCACCATTAGTGGGTGGGAGACCCAGTACTTC.

There are a few counts of this clonotype. The chain joins TRBV12-3 or TRBV12-4 to TRBJ2-1; 14 nucleotides match TRBD2. V lost 7 bases to trimming and J lost 9 bases; unmatched junction nucleotides: 8. The CDR3 contains 15 residues. CDR3 DNA: TGTGCCAGCACTATGACTAGCGGGGGGGCTGGTGAGCAGTTCTTC. Translated, it gives CASTMTSGGAGEQFF.

The genes are TRBV7-8 and TRBJ1-5; maybe TRBD1 (5 bases). This CDR3 region has 15 residues. V lost 5 bases and J lost 2, with 13 bases in between. Germline V gives CDR1 SGHVS, CDR2 FQNEAQ. CDR3 sequence reads: CASSVRAFGNQPQHF. DNA for the CDR3: TGTGCCAGCAGCGTCAGGGCTTTTGGCAATCAGCCCCAGCATTTT.

This clonotype showed up just a few times. The chain links TRBV5-5 to TRBJ2-5; 11 positions match TRBD2. V lost 1 base and J lost 1; bases outside the gene matches: 6. The CDR3 is 17 residues long. From germline, CDR1 is SGHKS and CDR2 YYEKEE (reference sequence). The CDR3 spells CASSLLRLAGIQETQYF. CDR3 DNA: TGTGCCAGCAGCTTGTTACGACTAGCGGGGATCCAAGAGACCCAGTACTTC.

The table lists this clonotype with a few counts. V and J are TRBV4-1 and TRBJ1-1; D possibly corresponds to TRBD1 (5 bases). The germline V gene encodes CDR1 MGHRA and CDR2 YSYEKL. This CDR3 comprises 15 residues. V shed 7 bases and J shed 3 bases, with 18 bases lying between them. For the CDR3, the DNA is TGCGCCAGCAAGGTGAGGGGCGGGTTGGACACTGAAGCTTTCTTT. Translating gives CASKVRGGLDTEAFF.

This clonotype was seen a few times. The chain recombines TRBV18 with TRBJ2-7; D call uncertain. V gave up 6 bases and J gave up 4 bases, with 13 bases separating them. The germline V gene has CDR1 KGHSH and CDR2 LQKENI. There are 13 residues in the CDR3. CDR3 DNA: TGTGCCAGCTCGGCGGCTAGTTTTTACGAGCAGTACGTC. Its protein is CASSAASFYEQYV.

The chain carries TRBV7-2 and TRBJ1-1; tentatively, D is TRBD1 (6 bases). Trimming stripped 4 bases from V and 3 bases from J, with 15 bases between. Germline assignment: CDR1 SGHTA and CDR2 FQGNSA. The CDR3 has 15 amino acids. Written as DNA, the CDR3 is TGTGCCAGCAGCTCCACAGGGTTGGGGTACACTGAAGCTTTCTTT. Amino acid sequence: CASSSTGLGYTEAFF.

Only a few counts were recorded for this clonotype. The chain joins TRBV4-1 to TRBJ2-3; D may correspond to TRBD1 or TRBD2 (5 bases each). The CDR3 covers 13 residues. Germline V gene lookup returns CDR1 MGHRA and CDR2 YSYEKL. V lost 6 bases to trimming and J lost 3 bases, with 10 bases between them. DNA of the CDR3: TGCGCCAGCAGGCTTGAGGGGACAGATACGCAGTATTTT. This sequence encodes CASRLEGTDTQYF.

This clonotype showed up many times. The chain has TRBV4-1 and TRBJ2-3, with D uncertain. This CDR3 has 13 residues. Trimming took off 2 bases at V and 2 bases at J, with 5 bases between the two ends. Germline V CDR1 and CDR2: MGHRA, YSYEKL. CDR3 region: CASSQHHTDTQYF. DNA of the CDR3: TGCGCCAGCAGCCAACACCACACAGATACGCAGTATTTT.